These 13 T cell receptor beta chains came from one sample sequenced in a study of beta chain features in type 1 diabetes. General observations from the study: Among all four CD4+ subsets, Type 1 diabetes patients had TCRB CDR3s that were moderately but significantly shorter.

No antigen has been assigned to these receptors. Expressed TCRB transcripts were sequenced after all isolated RNA was converted to cDNA. Method: immunoSEQ multiplex PCR; TCRdb's copy keeps in-frame clones and lacks some. The data contain about 340,000 clones, around an eighth of them seen just once; the ten biggest clones take up roughly 0.015%. Sequences were obtained from naive CD4+ T cells from blood. Every receptor here comes from a woman younger than 30 with type 1 diabetes.

This rearrangement joins TRBV30 to TRBJ2-3; TRBD2 might be the D (6 bases). The CDR3 has 15 residues. V lost 1 base and J 8 bases, leaving 19 bases between the germline ends. CDR1 is GTSNPN, CDR2 SVGIG, per germline (reference sequence). In nucleotides, the CDR3 is TGTGCCTGGAGTGGCCCATGGGGGGACGCGGGTACGCAGTATTTT. Amino acids: CAWSGPWGDAGTQYF.

The chain couples TRBV10-3 to TRBJ2-7, with 7 bases fitting TRBD1. The CDR3 runs 13 residues. V trimming: 10 bases; J trimming: 1 base; junction bases outside the gene matches: 7. Per the germline V gene, CDR1 is ENHRY and CDR2 is SYGVKD. This CDR3 reads CATAGTDSYEQYF. The DNA for the CDR3 is TGTGCCACGGCCGGGACAGATTCCTACGAGCAGTACTTC.

Concerning this clone itself: Other DNA sequences in the sample encode the same CDR3. This chain links TRBV18 with TRBJ2-1, with 12 bases matching TRBD2. Unmatched junction bases numbered 3, after V lost 3 bases and J lost 6 bases. CDR3 length: 15 residues. Germline V gene sequence: CDR1 KGHSH, CDR2 LQKENI. The CDR3 spells CASSPGLAGGNEQFF. As DNA, the CDR3 is TGTGCCAGCTCACCGGGACTAGCGGGCGGCAATGAGCAGTTCTTC.

The V and J genes are TRBV5-5 and TRBJ2-1; D call uncertain. V gave up 1 base and J gave up 4 bases, with 12 bases separating them. CDR1 and CDR2 (germline): SGHKS, YYEKEE (reference sequence). The CDR3 loop spans 15 amino acids. Here the CDR3 reads CASSLFGDPYNEQFF. The DNA of the CDR3 is TGTGCCAGCAGCTTGTTCGGAGACCCGTACAATGAGCAGTTCTTC.

This clone was seen a handful of times. The chain is built from TRBV7-2 and TRBJ1-1; the match to TRBD1 covers 10 bases. V lost 8 bases and J lost 5; bases outside the gene matches: 8. This CDR3 contains 14 residues. Germline V lookup: CDR1 SGHTA, CDR2 FQGNSA. CDR3 sequence: CASSRDRGLTEAFF. CDR3 DNA sequence: TGTGCCAGCTCCCGGGACAGGGGATTAACTGAAGCTTTCTTT. Looking up the rest from reference TRBV7-2 and TRBJ1-1 gives the full variable domain: GAGVSQSPSNKVTEKGKDVELRCDPISGHTALYWYRQSLGQGLEFLIYFQGNSAPDKSGLPSDRFSAERTGGSVSTLTIQRTQQEDSAVYLCASSRDRGLTEAFFGQGTRLTVV.

This clone was observed a handful of times. The rearrangement uses TRBV6-6 and TRBJ1-1; the match to TRBD1 covers 7 bases. After removal of 5 bases from V and 10 bases from J, the junction contained 10 bases not matched to a gene. Germline CDR1 reads MNHNY; CDR2 reads SVGAGI (reference sequence). This CDR3 comprises 13 residues. CDR3 DNA: TGTGCCAGCAGTCCTCCGGACAGGTCAGGAGCTTTCTTT. It specifies CASSPPDRSGAFF.

The chain uses TRBV30 and TRBJ2-7, with TRBD2 matching 13 bases. Germline values: CDR1 GTSNPN, CDR2 SVGIG (reference sequence). The V and J ends lost 3 bases and 0 bases, in that order; junction bases with no gene match: 2. CDR3 length equals 15 residues. CDR3 residues: CAWRGLAGDSYEQYF. In nucleotides, the CDR3 is TGTGCCTGGAGAGGACTAGCGGGAGACTCCTACGAGCAGTACTTC.

This clone has only a few counts. The chain has TRBV5-1 and TRBJ2-1; 10 positions match TRBD1. Germline CDR1 reads SGHRS; CDR2 reads YFSETQ. Germline trimming cut 7 bases from V and 5 bases from J; bases unmatched to any gene: 12. The CDR3 contains 16 residues. CDR3 protein: CASGIRQGAIDNEQFF. The CDR3 region has the DNA TGCGCCAGCGGAATTCGACAGGGGGCAATCGACAATGAGCAGTTCTTC.

Concerning this clone itself: The same CDR3 arises from other DNA sequences in this sample as well. The V and J genes are TRBV27 and TRBJ2-3, with D possibly matching TRBD2 (5 bases). Trimming removed 3 bases at V and 1 base at J, with 5 bases between. This CDR3 contains 13 residues. The germline gives CDR1 MNHEY, CDR2 SMNVEV (reference sequence). The CDR3 DNA follows: TGTGCCAGCAGTTTGCGGGGCACAGATACGCAGTATTTT. This codes for CASSLRGTDTQYF.

The table lists this clone with a few counts. The rearrangement joins TRBV7-9 to TRBJ2-5; 7 nucleotides align to TRBD1. The germline gives CDR1 SEHNR, CDR2 FQNEAQ (reference sequence). This CDR3 is built from 14 residues. The ends lost 5 bases at V and 5 bases at J; junction bases unmatched: 8. CDR3 nucleotides: TGTGCCAGCAGCCCAGACAGGGTCCGGGAGACCCAGTACTTC. Translation: CASSPDRVRETQYF. Drawing the rest from reference TRBV7-9 and TRBJ2-5, the complete variable domain is DTGVSQNPRHKITKRGQNVTFRCDPISEHNRLYWYRQTLGQGPEFLTYFQNEAQLEKSRLLSDRFSAERPKGSFSTLEIQRTEQGDSAMYLCASSPDRVRETQYFGPGTRLLVL.

The chain uses TRBV7-9 and TRBJ1-4, with D unresolved. The V end lost 2 bases, the J end lost 0 bases, and 7 bases lay between the germline ends. CDR3 length equals 15 residues. From germline, CDR1 is SEHNR and CDR2 FQNEAQ (reference sequence). CDR3 nucleotides: TGTGCCAGCAGCTTACCAGTCACAACTAATGAAAAACTGTTTTTT. Protein sequence: CASSLPVTTNEKLFF.

Only a few counts were recorded for this clone. This chain connects TRBV7-2 to TRBJ2-4; 8 bases are a match to TRBD2. Germline V gene sequence: CDR1 SGHTA, CDR2 FQGNSA. Trimming removed 3 bases from V and 6 bases from J; junction bases left unmatched: 7. CDR3 length equals 15 residues. The CDR3 here is CASSFSGAQGNIQYF. DNA of the CDR3: TGTGCCAGCAGCTTTAGCGGGGCCCAAGGAAACATTCAGTACTTC.

This clone was observed a handful of times. V usage is TRBV28 and J usage is TRBJ1-2, with D perhaps TRBD1 (6 bases). Trimming took 6 bases from V and 0 from J, leaving 11 bases between them. The CDR3 extends over 14 amino acids. From germline, CDR1 is MDHEN and CDR2 SYDVKM. CDR3 coding DNA: TGTGCCAGCAGATCGACAGGTTCTAACTATGGCTACACCTTC. Translated, it gives CASRSTGSNYGYTF.